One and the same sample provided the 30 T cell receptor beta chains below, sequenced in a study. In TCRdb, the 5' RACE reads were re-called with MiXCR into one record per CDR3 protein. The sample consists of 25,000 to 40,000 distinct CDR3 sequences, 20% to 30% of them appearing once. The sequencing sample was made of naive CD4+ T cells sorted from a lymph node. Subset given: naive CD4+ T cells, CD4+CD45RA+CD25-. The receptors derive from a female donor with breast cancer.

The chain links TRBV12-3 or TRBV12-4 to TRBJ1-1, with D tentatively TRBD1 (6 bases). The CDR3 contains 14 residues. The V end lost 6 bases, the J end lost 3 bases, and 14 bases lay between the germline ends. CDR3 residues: CASSRQTGHTEAFF. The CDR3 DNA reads TGTGCCAGCAGCCGTCAAACAGGGCACACTGAAGCTTTCTTT.

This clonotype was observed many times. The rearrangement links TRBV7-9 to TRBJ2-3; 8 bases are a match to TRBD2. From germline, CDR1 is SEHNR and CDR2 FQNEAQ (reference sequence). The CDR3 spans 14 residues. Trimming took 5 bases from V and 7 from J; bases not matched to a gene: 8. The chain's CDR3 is CASSDGTSGNTQYF. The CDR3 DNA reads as TGTGCCAGCAGCGACGGGACTAGTGGGAATACGCAGTATTTT.

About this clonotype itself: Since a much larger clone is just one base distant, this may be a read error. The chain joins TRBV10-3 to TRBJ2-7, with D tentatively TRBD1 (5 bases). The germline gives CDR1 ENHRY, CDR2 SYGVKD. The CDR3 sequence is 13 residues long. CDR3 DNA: TGTGCCATCAGGGACAACGCATACTACGAGCGGTACTTC. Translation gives CAIRDNAYYERYF.

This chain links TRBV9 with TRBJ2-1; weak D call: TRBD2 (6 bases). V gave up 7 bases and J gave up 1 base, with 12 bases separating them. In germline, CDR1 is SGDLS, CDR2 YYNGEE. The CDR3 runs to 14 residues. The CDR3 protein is CASSNGSSYNEQFF. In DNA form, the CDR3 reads TGTGCCAGCTCTAACGGGAGTTCCTACAATGAGCAGTTCTTC.

The CDR3 coding sequence is TGTGCCAGCAGGCAAGGGACAGGGGGCAAACTTTGGGCTTTCTTT. Protein sequence: CASRQGTGGKLWAFF. The rearrangement uses TRBV27 and TRBJ1-1, with TRBD1 matching over 12 bases. Germline-derived CDR1 and CDR2 are MNHEY and SMNVEV (reference sequence). This CDR3 region has 15 residues. The V segment lost 6 bases and the J segment 11 bases; nucleotides outside the gene matches: 13.

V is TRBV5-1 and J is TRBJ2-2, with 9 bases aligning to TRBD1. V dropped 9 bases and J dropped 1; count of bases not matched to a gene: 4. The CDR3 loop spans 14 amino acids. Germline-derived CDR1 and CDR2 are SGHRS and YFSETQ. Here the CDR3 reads CAIRTGVNTGELFF. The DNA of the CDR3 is TGCGCCATTAGGACAGGGGTGAACACCGGGGAGCTGTTTTTT.

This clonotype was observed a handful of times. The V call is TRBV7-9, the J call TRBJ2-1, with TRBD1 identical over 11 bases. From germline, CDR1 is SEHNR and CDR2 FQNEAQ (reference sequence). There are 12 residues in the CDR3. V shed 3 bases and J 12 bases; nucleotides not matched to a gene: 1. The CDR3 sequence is CASSLDRGRQFF. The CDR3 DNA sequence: TGTGCCAGCAGCTTGGACAGGGGGCGGCAGTTCTTC.

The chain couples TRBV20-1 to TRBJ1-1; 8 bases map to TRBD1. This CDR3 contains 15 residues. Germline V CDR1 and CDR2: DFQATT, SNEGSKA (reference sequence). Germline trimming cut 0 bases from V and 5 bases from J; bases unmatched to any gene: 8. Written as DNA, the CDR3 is TGCAGTGCTAGAGAAGGACAGGGAAGAGGAACTGAAGCTTTCTTT. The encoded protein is CSAREGQGRGTEAFF.

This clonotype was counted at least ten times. The CDR3 bases are TGCGCCAGCAGCTTGGAAGGGAGGGCTTTCTTT. It yields the protein CASSLEGRAFF. V usage is TRBV5-1 and J usage is TRBJ1-1; D not resolved. Trimming shortened V by 0 bases and J by 11 bases, and 8 bases separated the two germline ends. The V gene's germline CDR1 is SGHRS and CDR2 YFSETQ. The CDR3 extends over 11 amino acids.

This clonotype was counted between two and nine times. CDR3 nucleotides: TGTGCCAGCAGTTCCCCACAGGGCCGGAGCAATCAGCCCCAGCATTTT. Its translation is CASSSPQGRSNQPQHF. This chain joins TRBV12-3 or TRBV12-4 and TRBJ1-5; TRBD1 is a possible D gene (6 bases). The CDR3 covers 16 residues. The V and J ends lost 4 bases and 1 base respectively, with 14 bases between them.

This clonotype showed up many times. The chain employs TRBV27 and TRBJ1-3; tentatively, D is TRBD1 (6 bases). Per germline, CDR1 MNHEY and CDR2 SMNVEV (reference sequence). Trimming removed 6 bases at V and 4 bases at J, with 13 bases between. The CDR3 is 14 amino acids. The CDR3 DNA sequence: TGTGCCAGCAGCCCGGGACAATTAGGAAACACCATATATTTT. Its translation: CASSPGQLGNTIYF.

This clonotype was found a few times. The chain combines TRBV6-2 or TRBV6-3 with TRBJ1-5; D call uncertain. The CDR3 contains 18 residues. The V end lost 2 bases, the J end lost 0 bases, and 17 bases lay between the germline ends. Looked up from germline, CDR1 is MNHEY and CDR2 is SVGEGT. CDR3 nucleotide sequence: TGTGCCAGCAGTTACGGCCCAGCCGACGAGCATAGCAATCAGCCCCAGCATTTT. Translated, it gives CASSYGPADEHSNQPQHF.

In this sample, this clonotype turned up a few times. The CDR3 coding sequence is TGTGCCAGCAGTGAGAGACAGGGCTACGAGCAGTACTTC. This sequence encodes CASSERQGYEQYF. This rearrangement joins TRBV6-1 to TRBJ2-7; TRBD1 matches 7 bases. The junction had 2 bases not matched to a gene; V was cut back by 3 bases and J by 3 bases. In germline, CDR1 is MNHNS, CDR2 SASEGT. The CDR3 sequence is 13 residues long.

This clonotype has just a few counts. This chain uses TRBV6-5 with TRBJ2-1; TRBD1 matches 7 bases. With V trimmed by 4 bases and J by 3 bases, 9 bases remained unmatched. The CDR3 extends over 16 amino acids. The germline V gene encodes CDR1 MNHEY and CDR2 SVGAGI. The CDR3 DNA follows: TGTGCCAGCAGTTCAGGGACAGCTCACCTCTACAATGAGCAGTTCTTC. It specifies CASSSGTAHLYNEQFF.

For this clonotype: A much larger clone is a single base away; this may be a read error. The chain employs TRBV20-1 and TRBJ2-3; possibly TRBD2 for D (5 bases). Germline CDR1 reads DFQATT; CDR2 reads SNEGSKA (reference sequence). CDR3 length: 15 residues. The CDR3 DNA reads TGCAGTACTAGGACCCCGGCTGCTAGCACAGATACGCAGTATTTT. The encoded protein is CSTRTPAASTDTQYF.

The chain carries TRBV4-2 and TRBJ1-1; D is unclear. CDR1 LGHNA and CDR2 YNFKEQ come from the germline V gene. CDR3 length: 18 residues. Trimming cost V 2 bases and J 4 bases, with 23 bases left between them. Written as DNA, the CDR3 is TGTGCCAGCAGCCAACTAAGAGATAACCCCGACCGGAGCACTGAAGCTTTCTTT. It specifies CASSQLRDNPDRSTEAFF.

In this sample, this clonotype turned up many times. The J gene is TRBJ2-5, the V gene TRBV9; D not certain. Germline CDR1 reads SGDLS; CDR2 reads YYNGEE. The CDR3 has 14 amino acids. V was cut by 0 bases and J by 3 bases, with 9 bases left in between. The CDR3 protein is CASSVGLPKETQYF. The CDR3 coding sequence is TGTGCCAGCAGCGTAGGCTTGCCGAAAGAGACCCAGTACTTC.

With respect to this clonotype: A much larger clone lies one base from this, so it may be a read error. The CDR3 reads CANSVGDYGYTF. DNA for the CDR3: TGTGCCAACAGCGTAGGCGACTATGGCTACACCTTC. The gene calls are TRBV9 and TRBJ1-2; D call uncertain. CDR1 SGDLS and CDR2 YYNGEE come from the germline V gene. The CDR3 is made up of 12 amino acids. Using reference TRBV9 and TRBJ1-2 for the parts outside the CDR3, the full variable domain is DSGVTQTPKHLITATGQRVTLRCSPRSGDLSVYWYQQSLDQGLQFLIQYYNGEERAKGNILERFSAQQFPDLHSELNLSSLELGDSALYFCANSVGDYGYTFGSGTRLTVV.

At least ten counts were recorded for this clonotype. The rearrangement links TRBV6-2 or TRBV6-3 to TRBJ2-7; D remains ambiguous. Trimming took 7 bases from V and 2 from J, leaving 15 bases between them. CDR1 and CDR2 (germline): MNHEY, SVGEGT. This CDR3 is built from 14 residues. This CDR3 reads CASTLHGVAYEQYF. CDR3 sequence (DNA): TGTGCCAGCACTCTGCATGGGGTTGCCTACGAGCAGTACTTC.

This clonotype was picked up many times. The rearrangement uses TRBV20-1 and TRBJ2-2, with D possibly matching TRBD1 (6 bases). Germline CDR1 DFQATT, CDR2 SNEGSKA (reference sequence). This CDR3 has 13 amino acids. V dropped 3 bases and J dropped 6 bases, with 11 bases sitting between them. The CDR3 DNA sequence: TGCAGTGCTAGTCACAGGGCTTCCGGGGAGCTGTTTTTT. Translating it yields CSASHRASGELFF.

This CDR3 reads CASRVIGQGLYEQYF. In nucleotides, the CDR3 is TGTGCCAGCAGGGTCATCGGACAGGGTCTTTACGAGCAGTACTTC. This rearrangement joins TRBV5-4 to TRBJ2-7; TRBD1 matches 8 bases. The CDR3 totals 15 residues. The J segment lost 4 bases and the V segment lost 5 bases, leaving 11 bases of the junction unmatched. The germline CDR1 and CDR2 sequences are SGHNT and YYREEE (reference sequence).

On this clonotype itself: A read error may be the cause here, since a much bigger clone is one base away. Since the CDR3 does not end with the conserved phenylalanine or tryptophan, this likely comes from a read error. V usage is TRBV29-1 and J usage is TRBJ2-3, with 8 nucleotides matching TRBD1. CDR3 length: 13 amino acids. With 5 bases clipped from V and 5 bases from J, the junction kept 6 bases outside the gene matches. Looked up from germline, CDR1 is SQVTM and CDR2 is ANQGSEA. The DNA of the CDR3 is TGCAGCGTTACCAGGGGGCAGGGAGATACGCAGTATCTT. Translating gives CSVTRGQGDTQYL.

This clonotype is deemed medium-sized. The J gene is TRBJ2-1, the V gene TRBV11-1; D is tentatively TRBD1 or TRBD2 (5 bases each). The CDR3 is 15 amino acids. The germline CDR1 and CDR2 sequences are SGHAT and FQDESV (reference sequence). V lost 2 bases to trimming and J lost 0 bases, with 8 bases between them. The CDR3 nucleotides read TGTGCCAGCAGCTTATACGGGGCCTCCTACAATGAGCAGTTCTTC. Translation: CASSLYGASYNEQFF.

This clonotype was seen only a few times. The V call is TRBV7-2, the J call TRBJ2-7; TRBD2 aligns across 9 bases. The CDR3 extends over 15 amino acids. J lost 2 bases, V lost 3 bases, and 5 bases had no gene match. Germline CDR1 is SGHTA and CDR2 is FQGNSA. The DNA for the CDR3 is TGTGCCAGCAGCTTGGGTAGCGGGAGACCCTACGAGCAGTACTTC. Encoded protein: CASSLGSGRPYEQYF.

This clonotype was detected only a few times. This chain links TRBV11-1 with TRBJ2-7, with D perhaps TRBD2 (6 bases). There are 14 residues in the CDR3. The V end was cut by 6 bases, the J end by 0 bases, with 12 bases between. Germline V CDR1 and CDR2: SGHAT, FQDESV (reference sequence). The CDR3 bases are TGTGCCAGCAGGTGGGACTTCAGCTCCTACGAGCAGTACTTC. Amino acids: CASRWDFSSYEQYF.

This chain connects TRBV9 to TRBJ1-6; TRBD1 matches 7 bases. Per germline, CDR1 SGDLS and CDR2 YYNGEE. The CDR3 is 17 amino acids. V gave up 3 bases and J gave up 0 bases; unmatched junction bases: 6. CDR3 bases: TGTGCCAGCAGCGATCGACAGGGAGTCTCCTATAATTCACCCCTCCACTTT. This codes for CASSDRQGVSYNSPLHF.

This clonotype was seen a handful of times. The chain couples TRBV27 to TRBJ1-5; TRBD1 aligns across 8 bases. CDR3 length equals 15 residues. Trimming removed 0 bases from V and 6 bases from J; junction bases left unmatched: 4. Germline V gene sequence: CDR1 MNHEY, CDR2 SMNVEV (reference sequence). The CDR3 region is CASSLSSTGVQPQHF. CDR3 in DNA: TGTGCCAGCAGTTTATCCTCGACAGGGGTTCAGCCCCAGCATTTT.

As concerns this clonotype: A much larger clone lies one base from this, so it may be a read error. The CDR3 sequence is CASGSTSGVETQYF. As DNA, the CDR3 is TGTGCCAGCGGCTCAACTAGCGGGGTTGAGACCCAGTACTTC. This rearrangement joins TRBV5-6 to TRBJ2-5; 10 nucleotides align to TRBD2. V shed 7 bases and J 5 bases; nucleotides not matched to a gene: 8. Germline lookup yields CDR1 SGHDT and CDR2 YYEEEE. CDR3 size: 14 residues.

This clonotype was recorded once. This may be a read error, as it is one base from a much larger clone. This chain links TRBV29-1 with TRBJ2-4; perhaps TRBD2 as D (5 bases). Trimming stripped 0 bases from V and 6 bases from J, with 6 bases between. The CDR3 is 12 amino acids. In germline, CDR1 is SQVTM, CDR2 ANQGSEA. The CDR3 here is CSVEDGRNIQYF. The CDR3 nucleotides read TGCAGCGTTGAAGATGGGAGAAACATTCAGTACTTC. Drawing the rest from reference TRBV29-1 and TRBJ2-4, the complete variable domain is SAVISQKPSRDICQRGTSLTIQCQVDSQVTMMFWYRQQPGQSLTLIATANQGSEATYESGFVIDKFPISRPNLTFSTLTVSNMSPEDSSIYLCSVEDGRNIQYFGAGTRLSVL.

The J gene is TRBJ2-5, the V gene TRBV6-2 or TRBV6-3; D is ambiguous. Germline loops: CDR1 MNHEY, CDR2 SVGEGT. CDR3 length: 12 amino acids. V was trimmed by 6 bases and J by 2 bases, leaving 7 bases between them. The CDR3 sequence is CASRYNQETQYF. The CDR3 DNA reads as TGTGCCAGCAGATATAATCAAGAGACCCAGTACTTC.